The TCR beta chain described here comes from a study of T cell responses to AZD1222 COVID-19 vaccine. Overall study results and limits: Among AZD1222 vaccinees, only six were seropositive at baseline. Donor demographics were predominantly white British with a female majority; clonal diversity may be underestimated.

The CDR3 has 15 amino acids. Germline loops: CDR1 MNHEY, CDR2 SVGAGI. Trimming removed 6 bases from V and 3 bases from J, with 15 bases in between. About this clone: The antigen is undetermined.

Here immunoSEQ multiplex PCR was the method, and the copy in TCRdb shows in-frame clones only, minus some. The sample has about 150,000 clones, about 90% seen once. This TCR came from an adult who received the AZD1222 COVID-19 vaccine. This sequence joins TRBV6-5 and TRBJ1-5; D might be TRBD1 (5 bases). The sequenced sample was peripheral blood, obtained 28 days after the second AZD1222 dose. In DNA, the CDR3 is TGTGCCAGCAGGATAACCGGGACTTCCAATCAGCCCCAGCATTTT. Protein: CASRITGTSNQPQHF.